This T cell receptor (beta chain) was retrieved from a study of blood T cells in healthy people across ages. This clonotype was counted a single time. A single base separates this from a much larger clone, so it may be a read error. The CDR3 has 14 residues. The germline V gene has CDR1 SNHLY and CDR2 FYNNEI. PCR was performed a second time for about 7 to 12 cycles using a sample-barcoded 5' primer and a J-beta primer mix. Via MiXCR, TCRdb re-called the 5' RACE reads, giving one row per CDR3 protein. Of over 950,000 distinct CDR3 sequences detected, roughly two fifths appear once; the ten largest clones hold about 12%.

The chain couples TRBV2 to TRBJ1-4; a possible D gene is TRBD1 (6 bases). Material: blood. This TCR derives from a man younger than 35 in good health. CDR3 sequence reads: CASVQGRHNERLFF. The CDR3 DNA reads TGTGCCAGCGTACAGGGCCGCCATAATGAAAGACTGTTTTTT.